The T cell receptor (beta chain) described here comes from a study of PD-1 blockade in classical Hodgkin lymphoma. For this clone: The antigen remains undetermined.

Study-wide points: Relapsed/refractory patients reportedly had the lowest baseline TCR diversity, below newly diagnosed patients, who were below healthy donors. The repertoire differences lack a defined cause, possibly disease activity or prior therapy. Patients with an early start, nivolumab under 1 year after ASCT, were excluded.

TCRdb keeps only in-frame clones here, not all; method: immunoSEQ multiplex PCR. In the table there are under 15,000 clones, approximately 92% of which are singletons. The CDR3 has 13 amino acids. The germline CDR1 and CDR2 sequences are MNHEY and SMNVEV (reference sequence). The V and J ends lost 3 bases and 2 bases respectively, with 8 bases between them. No patient escaped relapse after autologous stem cell transplantation, and brentuximab vedotin exposure varied. Complete response, partial response or progressive disease was recorded as best response. This clonotype was sampled from a human donor with classical Hodgkin lymphoma. The V and J genes are TRBV27 and TRBJ2-7, with a tentative D call TRBD2 (5 bases). The material sequenced was peripheral blood mononuclear cells (PBMCs), taken at baseline. CDR3 in amino acids: CASSLRAAYEQYF. CDR3 DNA sequence: TGTGCCAGCAGTTTGAGGGCAGCCTACGAGCAGTACTTC.